A single sample gave rise to the 26 T cell receptor beta chains below, sequenced in a study of spatial heterogeneity in lung cancer. The time point is: blood at routine non-recurrence follow-up after resection. Via MiXCR, TCRdb re-called the 5' RACE reads, giving one row per CDR3 protein. The sample contains under 45,000 distinct CDR3 sequences, around 6.9% of which appear only once. The specimen comprised PBMCs, sampled at follow-up. These receptors were taken from a male donor with early-stage non-small cell lung cancer.

As for this clonotype: This could be a read error, since a much larger clone is one nucleotide away. The chain links TRBV10-3 to TRBJ2-1; 8 nucleotides agree with TRBD1. Germline CDR1 and CDR2: ENHRY and SYGVKD. This CDR3 spans 12 amino acids. DNA of the CDR3: TGTACCATCGGACAGGGCTGGGATGAGCAGTTCTTC. It codes for CTIGQGWDEQFF.

This clonotype was seen only a few times. The chain has TRBV20-1 and TRBJ1-4; 10 bases align to TRBD1. Per germline, CDR1 DFQATT and CDR2 SNEGSKA (reference sequence). The CDR3 spans 14 residues. With 6 bases clipped from V and 8 bases from J, the junction kept 9 bases outside the gene matches. The CDR3: CSAIDRGPSEKLFF. The CDR3 region has the DNA TGCAGTGCGATCGACAGGGGGCCTTCCGAAAAACTGTTTTTT.

This clonotype has at least ten counts. This chain joins TRBV7-3 and TRBJ2-3; no clear D. V lost 3 bases, J lost 3 bases, and 4 bases lay in between. Germline V gene sequence: CDR1 SGHTA, CDR2 FQGTGA. The CDR3 sequence is 12 residues long. CDR3 protein: CASSLGTDTQYF. DNA for the CDR3: TGTGCCAGCAGCTTGGGGACAGATACGCAGTATTTT.

This clonotype was counted many times. The CDR3 DNA follows: TGCAGTGCTCTAGAGGCAACCGCCAAAAACATTCAGTACTTC. Residues: CSALEATAKNIQYF. The chain recombines TRBV20-1 with TRBJ2-4; D is uncertain. This CDR3 contains 14 residues. CDR1 and CDR2 from the germline V gene are DFQATT and SNEGSKA (reference sequence). With 5 bases removed from V and 1 base from J, the gap between germline ends came to 12 bases.

The gene calls are TRBV7-9 and TRBJ2-5; either TRBD1 or TRBD2 may fit D (5 bases each). CDR1 and CDR2 from the germline V gene are SEHNR and FQNEAQ (reference sequence). The CDR3 contains 14 residues. The V end was cut by 5 bases, the J end by 2 bases, with 12 bases between. DNA for the CDR3: TGTGCCAGCAGCCAGGGAGCTCTACAAGAGACCCAGTACTTC. Protein sequence: CASSQGALQETQYF.

This clonotype was observed at least ten times. The V and J genes are TRBV2 and TRBJ1-4; D is ambiguous. From germline, CDR1 is SNHLY and CDR2 FYNNEI. V shed 4 bases and J shed 8 bases, with 14 bases lying between them. This CDR3 is built from 14 residues. The DNA of the CDR3 is TGTGCCAGCAGTGTCGAGAGCCCCAGGGAAAAACTGTTTTTT. It yields the protein CASSVESPREKLFF.

This clonotype was counted many times. The chain couples TRBV7-6 to TRBJ2-1; 10 nucleotides match TRBD2. Unmatched junction bases numbered 5, after V lost 4 bases and J lost 5 bases. This CDR3 comprises 15 residues. Germline V gives CDR1 SGHVS, CDR2 FNYEAQ. In DNA form, the CDR3 reads TGTGCCAGCAGCTCCGGGACTAGCGTCGACAATGAGCAGTTCTTC. Protein product: CASSSGTSVDNEQFF.

This clonotype was observed many times. The chain couples TRBV20-1 to TRBJ1-1; TRBD1 aligns across 7 bases. Looked up from germline, CDR1 is DFQATT and CDR2 is SNEGSKA (reference sequence). J lost 4 bases, V lost 3 bases, and 11 bases had no gene match. The CDR3 spans 15 residues. As DNA, the CDR3 is TGCAGTGCTAGGCTGGAGACAGGGCCGGTCACTGAAGCTTTCTTT. It translates to CSARLETGPVTEAFF.

This clonotype is a singleton in its sample. V gene TRBV2 combines with J gene TRBJ1-5; 10 bases are a match to TRBD1. Germline V gene lookup returns CDR1 SNHLY and CDR2 FYNNEI. J gave up 2 bases and V 6 bases, and 4 bases lay outside the gene matches. There are 15 residues in the CDR3. CDR3 region: CASRGQGERNQPQHF. The CDR3 DNA is TGTGCCAGCAGAGGACAGGGGGAGCGCAATCAGCCCCAGCATTTT.

In the case of this clonotype: A much larger clone is a single base away; this may be a read error. The chain has TRBV24-1 and TRBJ2-5; possibly TRBD2 for D (6 bases). From germline, CDR1 is KGHDR and CDR2 SFDVKD. Trimming cost V 0 bases and J 9 bases, with 7 bases left between them. This CDR3 contains 12 residues. The CDR3 reads CATSDLGGSQYF. In DNA, the CDR3 is TGTGCCACCAGTGATTTGGGGGGGTCCCAGTACTTC.

At least ten counts were recorded for this clonotype. The V gene is TRBV6-5, the J gene TRBJ2-1; 9 nucleotides line up with TRBD1. The CDR3 extends over 15 amino acids. The V gene's germline CDR1 is MNHEY and CDR2 SVGAGI. V dropped 2 bases and J dropped 5; count of bases not matched to a gene: 4. Here the CDR3 reads CASSYGDRGDNEQFF. CDR3 in DNA: TGTGCCAGCAGTTACGGCGACAGGGGGGACAATGAGCAGTTCTTC.

The J gene is TRBJ1-3, the V gene TRBV11-1; unclear D gene. The ends were cut back, 3 bases at V and 0 bases at J, with 6 bases in the middle. The CDR3 is made up of 14 amino acids. Germline loops: CDR1 SGHAT, CDR2 FQDESV (reference sequence). CDR3 residues: CASSFGLSGNTIYF. The CDR3, as DNA: TGTGCCAGCAGCTTCGGCCTCTCTGGAAACACCATATATTTT.

This clonotype showed up many times. The chain is built from TRBV25-1 and TRBJ2-5, with 11 bases lining up with TRBD1. This CDR3 has 14 amino acids. Germline lookup yields CDR1 MGHDK and CDR2 SYGVNS. The V gene end was trimmed by 8 bases and the J gene end by 5 bases; junction bases not matched to a gene: 7. The CDR3 region is CASRTGTGGETQYF. The CDR3 nucleotides read TGTGCCAGCCGAACCGGGACAGGGGGGGAGACCCAGTACTTC.

The rearrangement joins TRBV6-1 to TRBJ2-2; 7 bases line up with TRBD2. The trim removed 7 bases at V and 1 base at J, leaving 9 bases unmatched. The CDR3 extends over 16 amino acids. CDR1 and CDR2 from the germline V gene are MNHNS and SASEGT. The CDR3 region is CASITPGGRNTGELFF. CDR3 coding DNA: TGTGCCAGCATCACCCCGGGGGGTCGGAACACCGGGGAGCTGTTTTTT.

This clonotype was seen ten or more times. In nucleotides, the CDR3 is TGCGCCAGCAGCCCGACAGGGAGCTCCTACAATGAGCAGTTCTTC. Encoded protein: CASSPTGSSYNEQFF. The rearrangement joins TRBV5-1 to TRBJ2-1, with TRBD1 matching 7 bases. With 4 bases clipped from V and 0 bases from J, the junction kept 4 bases outside the gene matches. This CDR3 contains 15 residues. CDR1 SGHRS and CDR2 YFSETQ come from the germline V gene.

There are a few counts of this clonotype. The rearrangement links TRBV7-2 to TRBJ2-2; 9 bases agree with TRBD2. Germline-derived CDR1 and CDR2 are SGHTA and FQGNSA. The CDR3 covers 16 residues. With 6 bases clipped from V and 4 bases from J, the junction kept 9 bases outside the gene matches. The CDR3 sequence is CASSPSAGGGTGELFF. DNA of the CDR3: TGTGCCAGCAGTCCATCAGCGGGGGGAGGCACCGGGGAGCTGTTTTTT.

This clonotype was seen repeatedly, ten times or more. This chain uses TRBV10-1 with TRBJ2-1; 8 bases agree with TRBD2. The V segment lost 2 bases and the J segment 3 bases; nucleotides outside the gene matches: 0. The CDR3 spans 14 residues. Germline CDR1 reads WNHNN; CDR2 reads SYGVQD (reference sequence). Here the CDR3 reads CASSEAGGYNEQFF. The DNA for the CDR3 is TGCGCCAGCAGTGAGGCGGGGGGCTACAATGAGCAGTTCTTC.

This clonotype was found many times. The rearrangement joins TRBV6-2 or TRBV6-3 to TRBJ2-7; D remains ambiguous. Germline CDR1 is MNHEY and CDR2 is SVGEGT. Trimming took 4 bases from V and 6 from J, leaving 10 bases between them. The CDR3 length is 12 residues. The CDR3 region has the DNA TGTGCCAGCAGTTTGACGGCGCGCGAGCAGTACTTC. It yields the protein CASSLTAREQYF.

This clonotype was recorded at least ten times. The chain uses TRBV19 and TRBJ1-5; no definite D call. Germline V gives CDR1 LNHDA, CDR2 SQIVND (reference sequence). Trimming cost V 3 bases and J 4 bases, with 13 bases left between them. This CDR3 has 15 residues. CDR3 bases: TGTGCCAGTAGTATCCCCAGCCGAAGGAATCAGCCCCAGCATTTT. It translates to CASSIPSRRNQPQHF.

In its sample, this clonotype was seen many times. The chain is built from TRBV12-3 or TRBV12-4 and TRBJ2-7; D possibly uses TRBD1 or TRBD2 (5 bases each). CDR3 length: 14 amino acids. Between the trimmed V and J ends, which lost 3 bases and 2 bases, there was a span of 11 bases. For the CDR3, the DNA is TGTGCCAGCAGTTTTTCAGGGACCACCTACGAGCAGTACTTC. Protein product: CASSFSGTTYEQYF.

This clonotype was detected many times. V gene TRBV5-1 combines with J gene TRBJ2-6; D not resolved. CDR3 length: 15 amino acids. Germline CDR1 and CDR2: SGHRS and YFSETQ. V was shortened by 0 bases and J by 0 bases, with 4 bases between the two germline ends. The CDR3 protein is CASSLVHSGANVLTF. In nucleotides, the CDR3 is TGCGCCAGCAGCTTGGTCCACTCTGGGGCCAACGTCCTGACTTTC.

This clonotype was observed at least ten times. J is TRBJ2-1 and V is TRBV7-8, with 7 bases fitting TRBD2. The CDR3 spans 17 residues. Germline-derived CDR1 and CDR2 are SGHVS and FQNEAQ. Trimming cost V 5 bases and J 2 bases; bases outside gene matches: 12. The CDR3 nucleotides read TGTGCCAGCAGCCCCCAAATATTGAGCGGGGCCTACAATGAGCAGTTCTTC. This encodes CASSPQILSGAYNEQFF.

CDR3 sequence reads: CSVTGQEGGYTF. CDR3 nucleotides: TGCAGCGTTACCGGACAGGAGGGAGGCTACACCTTC. The chain has TRBV29-1 and TRBJ1-2; 7 bases match TRBD1. From germline, CDR1 is SQVTM and CDR2 ANQGSEA. The CDR3 sequence is 12 residues long. J lost 8 bases, V lost 5 bases, and 8 bases had no gene match. Combining the CDR3 with reference TRBV29-1 and TRBJ1-2 gives the whole variable domain SAVISQKPSRDICQRGTSLTIQCQVDSQVTMMFWYRQQPGQSLTLIATANQGSEATYESGFVIDKFPISRPNLTFSTLTVSNMSPEDSSIYLCSVTGQEGGYTFGSGTRLTVV.

The sample holds many counts of this clonotype. V gene TRBV14 combines with J gene TRBJ1-2, with D possibly being TRBD1 (5 bases). Trimming removed 5 bases at V and 4 bases at J, with 17 bases between. The V gene's germline CDR1 is SGHDN and CDR2 FVKESK. CDR3 length equals 15 residues. In DNA, the CDR3 is TGTGCCAGCAGCGCGGGACTGCGCGAGGGCTATGGCTACACCTTC. Translated, it gives CASSAGLREGYGYTF.

This clonotype was counted only a few times. V is TRBV9 and J is TRBJ2-3; a possible D gene is TRBD2 (6 bases). V was cut by 3 bases and J by 2 bases, with 13 bases left in between. CDR1 is SGDLS and CDR2 is YYNGEE in the germline V gene. The CDR3 is made up of 15 amino acids. DNA of the CDR3: TGTGCCAGCAGCGCATCCGGGACTGCCACAGATACGCAGTATTTT. Translating it yields CASSASGTATDTQYF.

This clonotype has ten or more counts. The CDR3 loop reads CASSSGQGASPLHF. The CDR3 DNA follows: TGTGCCAGCAGCTCGGGACAGGGGGCCTCACCCCTCCACTTT. The chain uses TRBV11-2 and TRBJ1-6; 12 nucleotides align to TRBD1. The junction had 2 bases not matched to a gene; V was cut back by 4 bases and J by 10 bases. The CDR3 length is 14 residues. CDR1 and CDR2 (germline): SGHAT, FQNNGV.